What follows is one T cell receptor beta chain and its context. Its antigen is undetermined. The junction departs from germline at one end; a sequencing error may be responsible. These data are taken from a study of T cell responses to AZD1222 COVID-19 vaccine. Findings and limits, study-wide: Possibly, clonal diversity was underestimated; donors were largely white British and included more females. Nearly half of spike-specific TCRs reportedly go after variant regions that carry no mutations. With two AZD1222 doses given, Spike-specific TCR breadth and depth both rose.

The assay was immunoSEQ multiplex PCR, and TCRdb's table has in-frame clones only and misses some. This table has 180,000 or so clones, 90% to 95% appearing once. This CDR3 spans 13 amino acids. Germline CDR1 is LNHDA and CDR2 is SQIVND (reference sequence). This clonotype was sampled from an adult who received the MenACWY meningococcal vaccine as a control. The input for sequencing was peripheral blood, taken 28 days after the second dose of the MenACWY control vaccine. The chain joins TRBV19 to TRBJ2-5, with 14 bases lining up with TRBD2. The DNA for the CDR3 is TGTGCCAGTAGCACGGGACTAGCGGGGGCCCCCAACTTC. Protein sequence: CASSTGLAGAPNF.